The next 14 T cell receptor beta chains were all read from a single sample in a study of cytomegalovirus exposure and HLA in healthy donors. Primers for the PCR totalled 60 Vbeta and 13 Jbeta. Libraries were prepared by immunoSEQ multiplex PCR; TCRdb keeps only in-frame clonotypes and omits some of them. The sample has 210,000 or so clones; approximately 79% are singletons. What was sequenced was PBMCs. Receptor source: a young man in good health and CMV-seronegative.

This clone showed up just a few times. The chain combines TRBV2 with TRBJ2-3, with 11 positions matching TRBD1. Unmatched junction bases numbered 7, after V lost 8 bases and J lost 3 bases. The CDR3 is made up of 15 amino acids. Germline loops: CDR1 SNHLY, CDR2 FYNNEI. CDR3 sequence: CASGGGTGGTDTQYF. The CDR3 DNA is TGTGCCAGCGGGGGCGGGACAGGGGGAACAGATACGCAGTATTTT.

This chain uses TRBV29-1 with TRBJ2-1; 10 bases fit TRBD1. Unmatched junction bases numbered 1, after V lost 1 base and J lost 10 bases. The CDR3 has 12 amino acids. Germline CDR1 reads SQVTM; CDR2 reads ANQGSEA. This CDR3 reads CSVEGDRGEQFF. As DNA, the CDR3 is TGCAGCGTTGAAGGGGACAGGGGCGAGCAGTTCTTC.

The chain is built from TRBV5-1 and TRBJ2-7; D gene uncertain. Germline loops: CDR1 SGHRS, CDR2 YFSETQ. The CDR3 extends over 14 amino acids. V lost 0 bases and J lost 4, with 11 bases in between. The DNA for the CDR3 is TGCGCCAGCAGCTTGGGGTCACACCTTTACGAGCAGTACTTC. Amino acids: CASSLGSHLYEQYF.

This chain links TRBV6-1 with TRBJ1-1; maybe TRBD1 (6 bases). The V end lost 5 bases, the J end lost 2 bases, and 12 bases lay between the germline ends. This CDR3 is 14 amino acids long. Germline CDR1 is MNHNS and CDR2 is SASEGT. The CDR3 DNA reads TGTGCCAGCAGTCGACAGGTTCTAAACACTGAAGCTTTCTTT. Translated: CASSRQVLNTEAFF.

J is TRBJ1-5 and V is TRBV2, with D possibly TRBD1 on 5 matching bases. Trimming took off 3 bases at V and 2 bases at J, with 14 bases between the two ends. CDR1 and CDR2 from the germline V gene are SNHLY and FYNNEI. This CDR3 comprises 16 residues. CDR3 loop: CASSDRQGVGNQPQHF. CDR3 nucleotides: TGTGCCAGCAGTGACCGTCAGGGCGTCGGCAATCAGCCCCAGCATTTT.

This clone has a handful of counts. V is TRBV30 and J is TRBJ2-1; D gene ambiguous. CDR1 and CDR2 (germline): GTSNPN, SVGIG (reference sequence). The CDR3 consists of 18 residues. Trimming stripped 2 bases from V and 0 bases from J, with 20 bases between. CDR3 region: CAWSIRWSRSSSYNEQFF. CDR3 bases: TGTGCCTGGAGTATTAGGTGGAGCCGTTCAAGCTCCTACAATGAGCAGTTCTTC.

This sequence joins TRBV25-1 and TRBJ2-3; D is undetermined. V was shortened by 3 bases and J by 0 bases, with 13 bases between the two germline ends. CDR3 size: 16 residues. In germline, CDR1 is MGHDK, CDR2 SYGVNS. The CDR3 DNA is TGTGCCAGCAGTGAGGGCGTGTTGATTAGCACAGATACGCAGTATTTT. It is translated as CASSEGVLISTDTQYF.

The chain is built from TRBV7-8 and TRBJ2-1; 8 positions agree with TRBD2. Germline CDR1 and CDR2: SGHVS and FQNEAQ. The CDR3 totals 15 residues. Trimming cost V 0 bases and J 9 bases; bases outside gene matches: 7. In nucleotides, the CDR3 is TGTGCCAGCAGCTTAGCTGTCGGACTAGCAGGTGAGCAGTTCTTC. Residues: CASSLAVGLAGEQFF. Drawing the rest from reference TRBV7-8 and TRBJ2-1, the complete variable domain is GAGVSQSPRYKVAKRGQDVALRCDPISGHVSLFWYQQALGQGPEFLTYFQNEAQLDKSGLPSDRFFAERPEGSVSTLKIQRTQQEDSAVYLCASSLAVGLAGEQFFGPGTRLTVL.

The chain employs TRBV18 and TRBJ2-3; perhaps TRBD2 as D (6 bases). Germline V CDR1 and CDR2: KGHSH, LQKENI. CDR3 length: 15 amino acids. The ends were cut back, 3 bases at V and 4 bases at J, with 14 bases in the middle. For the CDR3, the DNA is TGTGCCAGCTCACCCAACGGGGGAAGGGCAGATACGCAGTATTTT. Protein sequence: CASSPNGGRADTQYF.

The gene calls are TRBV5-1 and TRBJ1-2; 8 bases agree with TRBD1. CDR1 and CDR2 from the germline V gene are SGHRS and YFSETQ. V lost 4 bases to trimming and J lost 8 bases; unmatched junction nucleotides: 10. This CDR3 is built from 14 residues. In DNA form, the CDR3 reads TGCGCCAGCAGCGACACGGGACAGGTGAAAGGCTACACCTTC. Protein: CASSDTGQVKGYTF.

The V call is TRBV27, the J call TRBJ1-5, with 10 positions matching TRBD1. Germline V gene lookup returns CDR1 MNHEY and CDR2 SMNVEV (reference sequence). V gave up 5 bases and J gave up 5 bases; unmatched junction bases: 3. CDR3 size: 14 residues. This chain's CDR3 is CASSDRGPDQPQHF. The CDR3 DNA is TGTGCCAGCAGTGACAGGGGGCCGGATCAGCCCCAGCATTTT.

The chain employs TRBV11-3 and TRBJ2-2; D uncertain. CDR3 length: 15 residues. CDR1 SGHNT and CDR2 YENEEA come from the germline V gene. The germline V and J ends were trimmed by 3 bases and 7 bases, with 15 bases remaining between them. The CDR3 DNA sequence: TGTGCCAGCAGCTTCGACCCGGCGGAGAACGGGGAGCTGTTTTTT. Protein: CASSFDPAENGELFF.

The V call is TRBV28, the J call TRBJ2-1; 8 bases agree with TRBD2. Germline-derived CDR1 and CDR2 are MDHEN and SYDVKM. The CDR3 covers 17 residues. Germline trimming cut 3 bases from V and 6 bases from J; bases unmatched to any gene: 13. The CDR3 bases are TGTGCCAGCAGTTTCCGGCCGGGACTAGTTTTTGTCAATGAGCAGTTCTTC. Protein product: CASSFRPGLVFVNEQFF.

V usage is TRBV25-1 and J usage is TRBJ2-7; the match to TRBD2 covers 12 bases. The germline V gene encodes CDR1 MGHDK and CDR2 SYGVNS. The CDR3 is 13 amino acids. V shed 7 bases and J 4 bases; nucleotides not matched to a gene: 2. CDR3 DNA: TGTGCCAGCACGGGACTAGCGGGTTACGAGCAGTACTTC. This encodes CASTGLAGYEQYF.